These T cell receptor beta chains were read from a single sample in a study of molecular identifiers for immune sequencing clone quantification. TCRdb re-derived calls from the PCR reads in MiXCR, one entry per CDR3 protein. The table includes hundreds of thousands of distinct CDR3 sequences, 15% to 20% detected once. Sequenced: naive CD8+ T cells from blood, with Jurkat cell RNA spiked in. These receptors all come from a human donor in good health. Some libraries in this study had Jurkat cell RNA spiked in. The CDR3 runs from the conserved cysteine through the conserved F or W. The D gene is left open where the match is weak. A clone size is listed for some rows: how often the clone was seen (once, few, many), or a class if it is expanded.

J: TRBJ2-1
D: -
size: -
V: TRBV4-3
CDR3: CASSQDTSTGRFYNEQFF
DNA: TGCGCCAGCAGCCAAGATACCTCGACGGGACGTTTCTACAATGAGCAGTTCTTC

J: TRBJ2-7
D: -
size: -
V: TRBV7-6
CDR3: CASSLVDVGDEQYF
DNA: TGTGCCAGCAGCTTAGTGGACGTTGGGGACGAGCAGTACTTC

J: TRBJ2-3
D: TRBD2
size: -
V: TRBV9
CDR3: CASSHIRDYPPDTQCF
DNA: TGTGCCAGCAGCCATATCCGGGACTATCCCCCAGATACGCAGTGTTTT

J: TRBJ2-7
D: TRBD2
size: many
V: TRBV20-1
CDR3: CSASSGVYEQYF
DNA: TGCAGTGCTTCTAGCGGGGTCTACGAGCAGTACTTC

J: TRBJ2-7
D: -
size: many
V: TRBV4-3
CDR3: CASSQDLFSYEQYF
DNA: TGCGCCAGCAGCCAAGATCTGTTCTCCTACGAGCAGTACTTC

J: TRBJ2-6
D: TRBD2
size: many
V: TRBV12-3/TRBV12-4
CDR3: CASSSPGRAGGVFAGANVLTF
DNA: TGTGCCAGCAGTTCCCCGGGGAGAGCGGGGGGGGTATTTGCTGGGGCCAACGTCCTGACTTTC

J: TRBJ2-1
D: TRBD2
size: many
V: TRBV12-3/TRBV12-4
CDR3: CASSPPPGTSEYNEQFF
DNA: TGTGCCAGCAGTCCCCCCCCCGGGACTAGCGAATACAATGAGCAGTTCTTC

J: TRBJ2-3
D: TRBD2
size: many
V: TRBV7-9
CDR3: CASSPSGSAQDTQYF
DNA: TGTGCCAGCAGCCCGAGCGGGAGCGCACAAGATACGCAGTATTTT

J: TRBJ1-5
D: TRBD1
size: many
V: TRBV28
CDR3: CASRGGGEYQPQHF
DNA: TGTGCCAGCAGAGGAGGGGGCGAATATCAGCCCCAGCATTTT

J: TRBJ1-6
D: TRBD1
size: few
V: TRBV11-3
CDR3: CASSLLTGGPYNSPLHF
DNA: TGTGCCAGCAGCTTACTGACAGGGGGCCCCTATAATTCACCCCTCCACTTT

J: TRBJ2-4
D: -
size: many
V: TRBV29-1
CDR3: CSVEAATKNIQYF
DNA: TGCAGCGTTGAAGCCGCTACCAAAAACATTCAGTACTTC

J: TRBJ2-7
D: -
size: -
V: TRBV19
CDR3: CASSIEEGDEQYF
DNA: TGTGCCAGTAGTATAGAGGAGGGAGACGAGCAGTACTTC

J: TRBJ2-7
D: -
size: few
V: TRBV7-9
CDR3: CASSLDGLYEQYF
DNA: TGTGCCAGCAGCTTAGATGGCCTCTACGAGCAGTACTTC

J: TRBJ1-5
D: -
size: -
V: TRBV3-2
CDR3: CASSHTLEPQHF
DNA: TGTGCCAGCAGCCATACGCTGGAGCCCCAGCATTTT

J: TRBJ1-5
D: -
size: once
V: TRBV2
CDR3: CASSLGVYNRPQHF
DNA: TGTGCCAGCAGTCTCGGGGTCTACAATCGGCCCCAGCATTTT

J: TRBJ1-3
D: -
size: -
V: TRBV19
CDR3: CASSISSGNTICF
DNA: TGTGCCAGTAGTATAAGCTCTGGAAACACCATATGTTTT

J: TRBJ2-2
D: TRBD1
size: -
V: TRBV19
CDR3: CASSTQGAIGELFF
DNA: TGTGCCAGTAGTACACAGGGGGCGATCGGGGAGCTGTTTTTT

J: TRBJ2-5
D: -
size: many
V: TRBV10-3
CDR3: CAISEIGVMETQYF
DNA: TGTGCCATCAGTGAAATCGGGGTGATGGAGACCCAGTACTTC

J: TRBJ2-5
D: -
size: -
V: TRBV28
CDR3: CASSIPERVGVETQYF
DNA: TGTGCCAGCAGTATCCCCGAGAGGGTTGGGGTAGAGACCCAGTACTTC

J: TRBJ1-5
D: -
size: -
V: TRBV30
CDR3: CAWSVLSNRPQHF
DNA: TGTGCCTGGAGTGTATTAAGCAATCGGCCCCAGCATTTT

J: TRBJ2-3
D: -
size: -
V: TRBV24-1
CDR3: CATSDLRGAGTDTQYF
DNA: TGTGCCACCAGTGATTTGCGGGGGGCTGGCACAGATACGCAGTATTTT

J: TRBJ2-7
D: -
size: many
V: TRBV18
CDR3: CASSPPSGIYEQYF
DNA: TGTGCCAGCTCACCACCTTCGGGGATCTACGAGCAGTACTTC

J: TRBJ2-5
D: TRBD1
size: many
V: TRBV29-1
CDR3: CSVDLTGSETQYF
DNA: TGCAGCGTTGACCTGACAGGGTCGGAGACCCAGTACTTC

J: TRBJ1-1
D: -
size: -
V: TRBV6-2/TRBV6-3
CDR3: CASSYDGTEPSEENTEAFF
DNA: TGTGCCAGCAGTTACGATGGCACAGAACCGAGTGAAGAGAACACTGAAGCTTTCTTT

J: TRBJ1-5
D: TRBD1
size: many
V: TRBV7-6
CDR3: CASSVRETGVDQPQHF
DNA: TGTGCCAGCAGTGTGCGGGAGACAGGGGTAGATCAGCCCCAGCATTTT

J: TRBJ1-5
D: -
size: many
V: TRBV7-2
CDR3: CASSFGAGHNQPQHF
DNA: TGTGCCAGCAGCTTTGGAGCAGGGCACAATCAGCCCCAGCATTTT

J: TRBJ2-5
D: -
size: many
V: TRBV20-1
CDR3: CSARGSQETQYF
DNA: TGCAGTGCTAGAGGCAGCCAAGAGACCCAGTACTTC

J: TRBJ2-2
D: -
size: few
V: TRBV2
CDR3: CASSGEGAHSTGELFF
DNA: TGTGCCAGCAGTGGGGAGGGGGCGCATAGCACCGGGGAGCTGTTTTTT

J: TRBJ2-1
D: -
size: -
V: TRBV20-1
CDR3: CSASLGVEQFF
DNA: TGCAGTGCTAGTTTGGGAGTTGAGCAGTTCTTC

J: TRBJ1-2
D: -
size: -
V: TRBV5-3
CDR3: CASSLVADTSGYTF
DNA: TGTGCCAGCAGCTTGGTGGCAGACACCTCTGGCTACACCTTC

J: TRBJ2-5
D: TRBD2
size: many
V: TRBV29-1
CDR3: CSVDGLAGGPQETQYF
DNA: TGCAGCGTTGATGGACTAGCGGGAGGGCCTCAAGAGACCCAGTACTTC

J: TRBJ2-7
D: TRBD1
size: many
V: TRBV7-9
CDR3: CASSAGDRYTYEQYF
DNA: TGTGCCAGCAGCGCAGGGGACAGGTACACCTACGAGCAGTACTTC

J: TRBJ2-2
D: -
size: many
V: TRBV5-4
CDR3: CASSLWGAGTGELFF
DNA: TGTGCCAGCAGCTTGTGGGGCGCGGGCACCGGGGAGCTGTTTTTT

J: TRBJ2-2
D: TRBD2
size: -
V: TRBV11-3
CDR3: CASSLDLGGRFSGELFF
DNA: TGTGCCAGCAGCTTAGATCTTGGCGGGAGATTTTCCGGGGAGCTGTTTTTT

J: TRBJ2-2
D: -
size: -
V: TRBV2
CDR3: CASRDGANTGELFF
DNA: TGTGCCAGCAGAGACGGGGCGAACACCGGGGAGCTGTTTTTT

J: TRBJ2-3
D: -
size: many
V: TRBV5-6
CDR3: CASSSNMRSSTDTQYF
DNA: TGTGCCAGCAGCTCCAACATGCGATCTAGCACAGATACGCAGTATTTT

J: TRBJ1-1
D: -
size: many
V: TRBV29-1
CDR3: CSVAGGENTEAFF
DNA: TGCAGCGTGGCGGGCGGCGAGAACACTGAAGCTTTCTTT

J: TRBJ2-5
D: TRBD1
size: many
V: TRBV11-2
CDR3: CASSWTGWSQETQYF
DNA: TGTGCCAGCAGCTGGACAGGGTGGTCCCAAGAGACCCAGTACTTC

J: TRBJ1-2
D: -
size: many
V: TRBV21-1
CDR3: CASSKVGGQGVGGYTF
DNA: TGTGCCAGCAGCAAAGTAGGCGGACAGGGGGTGGGAGGCTACACCTTC

J: TRBJ2-7
D: -
size: many
V: TRBV29-1
CDR3: CSVRRSAGYEQYF
DNA: TGCAGCGTTCGCCGATCCGCGGGCTACGAGCAGTACTTC

J: TRBJ2-3
D: TRBD2
size: many
V: TRBV11-2
CDR3: CASSSRTSGSLTDTQYF
DNA: TGTGCCAGCAGCTCTCGGACTAGCGGATCACTCACAGATACGCAGTATTTT

J: TRBJ2-7
D: -
size: few
V: TRBV4-3
CDR3: CASSQEWNSGFYEQYF
DNA: TGCGCCAGCAGCCAAGAGTGGAATTCAGGGTTCTACGAGCAGTACTTC